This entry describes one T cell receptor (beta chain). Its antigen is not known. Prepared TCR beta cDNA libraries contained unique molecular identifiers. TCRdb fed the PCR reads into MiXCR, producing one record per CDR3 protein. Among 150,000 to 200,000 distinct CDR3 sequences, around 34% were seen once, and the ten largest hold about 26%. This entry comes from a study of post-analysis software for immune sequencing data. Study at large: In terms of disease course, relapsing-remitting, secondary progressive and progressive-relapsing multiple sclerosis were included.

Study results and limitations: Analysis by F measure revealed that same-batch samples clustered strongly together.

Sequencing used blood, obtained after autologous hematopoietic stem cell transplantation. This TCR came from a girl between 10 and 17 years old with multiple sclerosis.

The CDR3 DNA sequence: TGTGCCAGCAGCTTAGGGCGTTGGCGGAACTACGAGCAGTACTTC. Its protein product is CASSLGRWRNYEQYF. V and J are TRBV7-2 and TRBJ2-7; D ambiguous. Trimming shortened V by 1 base and J by 3 bases, and 13 bases separated the two germline ends. The CDR3 has 15 residues. CDR1 SGHTA and CDR2 FQGNSA come from the germline V gene.